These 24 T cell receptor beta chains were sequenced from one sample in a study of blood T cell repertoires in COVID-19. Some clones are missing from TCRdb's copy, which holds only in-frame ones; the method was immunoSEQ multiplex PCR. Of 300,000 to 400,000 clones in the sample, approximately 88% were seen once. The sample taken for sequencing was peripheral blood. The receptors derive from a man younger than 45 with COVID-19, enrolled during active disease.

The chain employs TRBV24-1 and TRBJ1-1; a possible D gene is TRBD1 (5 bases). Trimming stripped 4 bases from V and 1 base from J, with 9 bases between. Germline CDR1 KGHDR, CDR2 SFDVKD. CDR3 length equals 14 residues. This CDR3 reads CATSDPGQNTEAFF. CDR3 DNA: TGTGCCACCAGTGACCCCGGACAGAACACTGAAGCTTTCTTT.

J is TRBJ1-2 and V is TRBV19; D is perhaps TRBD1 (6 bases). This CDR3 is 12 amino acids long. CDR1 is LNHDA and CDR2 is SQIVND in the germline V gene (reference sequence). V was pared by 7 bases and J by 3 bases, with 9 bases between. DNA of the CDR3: TGTGCCAGTAACTCAGGGGACTATGGCTACACCTTC. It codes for CASNSGDYGYTF.

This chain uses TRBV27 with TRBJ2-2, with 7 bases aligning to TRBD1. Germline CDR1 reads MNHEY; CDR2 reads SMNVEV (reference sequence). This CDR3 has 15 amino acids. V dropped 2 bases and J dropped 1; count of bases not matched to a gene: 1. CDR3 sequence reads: CASSLRTGNTGELFF. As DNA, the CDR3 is TGTGCCAGCAGTTTAAGGACAGGGAACACCGGGGAGCTGTTTTTT.

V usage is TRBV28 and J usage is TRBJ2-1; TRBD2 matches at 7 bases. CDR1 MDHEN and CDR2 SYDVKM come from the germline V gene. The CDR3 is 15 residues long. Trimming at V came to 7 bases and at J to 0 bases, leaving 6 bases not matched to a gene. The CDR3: CASTLGGSSYNEQFF. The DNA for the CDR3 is TGTGCCAGCACCCTGGGGGGGAGCTCCTACAATGAGCAGTTCTTC. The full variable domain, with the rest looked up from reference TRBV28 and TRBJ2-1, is DVKVTQSSRYLVKRTGEKVFLECVQDMDHENMFWYRQDPGLGLRLIYFSYDVKMKEKGDIPEGYSVSREKKERFSLILESASTNQTSMYLCASTLGGSSYNEQFFGPGTRLTVL.

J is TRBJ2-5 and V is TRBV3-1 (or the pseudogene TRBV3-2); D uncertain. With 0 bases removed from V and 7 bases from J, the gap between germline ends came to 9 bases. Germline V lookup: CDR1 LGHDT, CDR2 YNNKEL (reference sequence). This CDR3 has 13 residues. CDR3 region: CASSQDYSGTQYF. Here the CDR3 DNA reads TGTGCCAGCAGCCAAGATTATTCGGGGACCCAGTACTTC.

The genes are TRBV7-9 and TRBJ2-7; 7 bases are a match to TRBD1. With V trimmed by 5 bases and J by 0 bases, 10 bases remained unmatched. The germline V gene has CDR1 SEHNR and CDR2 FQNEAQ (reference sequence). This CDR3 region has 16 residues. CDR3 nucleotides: TGTGCCAGCAGCCCGGGCCGGGGACAGCTCTCCTACGAGCAGTACTTC. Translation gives CASSPGRGQLSYEQYF.

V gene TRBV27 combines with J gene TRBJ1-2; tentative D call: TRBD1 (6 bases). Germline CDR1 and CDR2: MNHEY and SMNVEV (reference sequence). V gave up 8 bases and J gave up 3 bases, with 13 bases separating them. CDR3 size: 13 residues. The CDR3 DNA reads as TGTGCCAGCCGACCTGACAGGTACTATGGCTACACCTTC. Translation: CASRPDRYYGYTF.

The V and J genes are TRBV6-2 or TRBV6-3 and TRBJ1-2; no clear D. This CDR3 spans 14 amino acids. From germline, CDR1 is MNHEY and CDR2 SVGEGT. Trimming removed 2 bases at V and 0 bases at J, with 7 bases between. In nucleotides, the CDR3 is TGTGCCAGCAGTTACCGGGGTACTAACTATGGCTACACCTTC. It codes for CASSYRGTNYGYTF.

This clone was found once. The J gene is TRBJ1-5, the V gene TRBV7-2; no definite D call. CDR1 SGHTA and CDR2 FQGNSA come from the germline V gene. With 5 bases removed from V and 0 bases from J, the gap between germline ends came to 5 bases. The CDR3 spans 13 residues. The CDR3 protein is CASSAASNQPQHF. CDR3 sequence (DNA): TGTGCCAGCAGCGCGGCTAGCAATCAGCCCCAGCATTTT.

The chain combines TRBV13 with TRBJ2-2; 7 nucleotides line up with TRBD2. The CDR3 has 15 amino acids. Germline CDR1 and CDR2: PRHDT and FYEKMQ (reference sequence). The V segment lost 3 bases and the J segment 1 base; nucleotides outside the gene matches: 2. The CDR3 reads CASSLRGGNTGELFF. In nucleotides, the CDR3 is TGTGCCAGCAGCTTGCGCGGGGGGAACACCGGGGAGCTGTTTTTT.

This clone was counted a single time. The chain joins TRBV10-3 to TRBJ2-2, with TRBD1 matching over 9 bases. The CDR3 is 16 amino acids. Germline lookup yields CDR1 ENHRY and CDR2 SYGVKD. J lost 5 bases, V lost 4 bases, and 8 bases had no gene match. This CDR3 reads CAISAAPGQGTGELFF. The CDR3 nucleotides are TGTGCCATCAGTGCGGCGCCGGGACAGGGAACCGGGGAGCTGTTTTTT.

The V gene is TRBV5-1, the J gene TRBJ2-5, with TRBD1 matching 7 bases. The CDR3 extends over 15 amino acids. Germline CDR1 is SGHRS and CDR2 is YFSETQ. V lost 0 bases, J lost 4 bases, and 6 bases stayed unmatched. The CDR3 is CASSLVPQGSETQYF. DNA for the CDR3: TGCGCCAGCAGCTTGGTCCCACAGGGGTCAGAGACCCAGTACTTC.

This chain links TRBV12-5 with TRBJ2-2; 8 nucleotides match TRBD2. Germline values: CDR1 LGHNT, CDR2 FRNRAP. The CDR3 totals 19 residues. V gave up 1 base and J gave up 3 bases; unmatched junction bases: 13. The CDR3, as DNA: TGTGCTAGTGGTTTGGCCCCGCGGGGGGCCATCCCAGACACCGGGGAGCTGTTTTTT. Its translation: CASGLAPRGAIPDTGELFF.

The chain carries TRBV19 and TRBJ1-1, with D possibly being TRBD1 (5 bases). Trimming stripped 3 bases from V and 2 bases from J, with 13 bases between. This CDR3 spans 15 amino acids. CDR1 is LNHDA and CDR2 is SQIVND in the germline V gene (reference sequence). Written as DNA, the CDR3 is TGTGCCAGTAGTATGGAGGGGAGAGGAAACACTGAAGCTTTCTTT. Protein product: CASSMEGRGNTEAFF.

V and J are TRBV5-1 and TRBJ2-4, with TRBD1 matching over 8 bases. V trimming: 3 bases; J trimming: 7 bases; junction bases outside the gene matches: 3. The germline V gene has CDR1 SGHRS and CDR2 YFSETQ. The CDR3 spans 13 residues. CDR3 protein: CASSSRTGNIQYF. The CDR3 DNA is TGCGCCAGCAGCTCGAGGACAGGGAACATTCAGTACTTC.

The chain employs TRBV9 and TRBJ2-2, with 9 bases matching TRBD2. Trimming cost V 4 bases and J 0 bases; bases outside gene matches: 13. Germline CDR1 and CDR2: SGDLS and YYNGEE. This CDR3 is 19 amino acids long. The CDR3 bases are TGTGCCAGCAGCCATGGACTAGCGAGGGTTATTCCGAACACCGGGGAGCTGTTTTTT. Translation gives CASSHGLARVIPNTGELFF.

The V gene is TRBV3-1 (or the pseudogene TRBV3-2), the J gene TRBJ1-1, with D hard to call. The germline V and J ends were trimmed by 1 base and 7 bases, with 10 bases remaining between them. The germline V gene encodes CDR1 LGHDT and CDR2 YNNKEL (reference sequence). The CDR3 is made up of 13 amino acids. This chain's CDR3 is CASSQGRVIEAFF. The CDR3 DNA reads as TGTGCCAGCAGCCAAGGACGGGTGATTGAAGCTTTCTTT.

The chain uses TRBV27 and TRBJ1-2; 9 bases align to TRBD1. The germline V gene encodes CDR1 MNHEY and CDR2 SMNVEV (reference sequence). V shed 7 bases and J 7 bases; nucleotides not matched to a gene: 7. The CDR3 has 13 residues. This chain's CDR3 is CASTWTGVSGYTF. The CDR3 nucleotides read TGTGCCAGCACCTGGACAGGGGTCTCTGGCTACACCTTC.

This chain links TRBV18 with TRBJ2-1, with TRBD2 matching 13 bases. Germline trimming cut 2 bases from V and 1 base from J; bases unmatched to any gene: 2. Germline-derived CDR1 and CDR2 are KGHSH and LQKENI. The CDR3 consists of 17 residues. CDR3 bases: TGTGCCAGCTCACCATTACTAGCGGGAGGGTCCTACAATGAGCAGTTCTTC. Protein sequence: CASSPLLAGGSYNEQFF.

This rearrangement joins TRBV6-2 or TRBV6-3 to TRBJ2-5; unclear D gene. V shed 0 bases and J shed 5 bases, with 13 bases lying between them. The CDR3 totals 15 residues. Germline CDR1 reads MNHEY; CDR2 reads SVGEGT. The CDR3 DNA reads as TGTGCCAGCAGTTACTCTGGAGACCGTTCGGAGACCCAGTACTTC. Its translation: CASSYSGDRSETQYF.

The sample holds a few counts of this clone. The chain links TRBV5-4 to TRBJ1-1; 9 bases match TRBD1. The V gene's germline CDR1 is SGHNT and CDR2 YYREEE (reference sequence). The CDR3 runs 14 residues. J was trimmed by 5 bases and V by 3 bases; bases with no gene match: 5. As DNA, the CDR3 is TGTGCCAGCAGCTCCGGGACAGGGTGGACTGAAGCTTTCTTT. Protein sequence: CASSSGTGWTEAFF.

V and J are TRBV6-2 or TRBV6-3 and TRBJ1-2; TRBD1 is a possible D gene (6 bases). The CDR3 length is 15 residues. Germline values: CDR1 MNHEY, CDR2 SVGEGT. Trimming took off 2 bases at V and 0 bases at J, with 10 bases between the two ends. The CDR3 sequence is CASSYGQTANYGYTF. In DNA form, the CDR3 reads TGTGCCAGCAGTTACGGACAGACCGCTAACTATGGCTACACCTTC.

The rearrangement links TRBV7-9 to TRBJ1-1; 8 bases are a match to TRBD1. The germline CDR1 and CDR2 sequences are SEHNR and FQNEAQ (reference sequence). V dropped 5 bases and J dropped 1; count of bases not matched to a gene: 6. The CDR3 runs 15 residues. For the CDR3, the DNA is TGTGCCAGCAGCAATACCGGGACAGGGAACACTGAAGCTTTCTTT. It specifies CASSNTGTGNTEAFF.

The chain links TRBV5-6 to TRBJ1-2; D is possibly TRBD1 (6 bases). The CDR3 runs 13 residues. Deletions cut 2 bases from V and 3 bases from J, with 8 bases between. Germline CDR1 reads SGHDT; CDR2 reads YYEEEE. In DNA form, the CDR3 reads TGTGCCAGCAGCTTTCAGGGGCACTATGGCTACACCTTC. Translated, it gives CASSFQGHYGYTF.